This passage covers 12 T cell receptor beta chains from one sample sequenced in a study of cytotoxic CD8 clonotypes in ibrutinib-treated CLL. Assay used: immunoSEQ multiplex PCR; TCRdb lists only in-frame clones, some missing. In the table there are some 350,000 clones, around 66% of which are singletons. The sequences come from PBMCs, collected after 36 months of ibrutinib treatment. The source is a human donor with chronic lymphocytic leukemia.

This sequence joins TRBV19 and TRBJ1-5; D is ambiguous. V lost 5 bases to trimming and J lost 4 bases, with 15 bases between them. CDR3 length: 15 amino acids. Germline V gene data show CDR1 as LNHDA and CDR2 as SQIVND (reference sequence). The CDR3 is CASSESHPGNQPQHF. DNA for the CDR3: TGTGCCAGTAGTGAATCGCACCCGGGGAATCAGCCCCAGCATTTT.

CDR3 coding DNA: TGCGCCAGCAGCTTGGACAGAAATAACTATGGCTACACCTTC. Translation gives CASSLDRNNYGYTF. V gene TRBV5-1 combines with J gene TRBJ1-2; D remains unclear. Germline V gives CDR1 SGHRS, CDR2 YFSETQ. V was cut by 0 bases and J by 1 base, with 7 bases left in between. The CDR3 is made up of 14 amino acids.

DNA of the CDR3: TGTGCAAGTCGCCCCCTGCCTCGGACCATGACTAGCGGGAGGGCCTTTGGGGAGCAGTACTTC. Translated, it gives CASRPLPRTMTSGRAFGEQYF. The rearrangement uses TRBV12-2 and TRBJ2-7; the table's D gene call, TRBD2, was not cross checked with the DNA. TRBV12-2 counts as a pseudogene. The CDR3 extends over 21 amino acids.

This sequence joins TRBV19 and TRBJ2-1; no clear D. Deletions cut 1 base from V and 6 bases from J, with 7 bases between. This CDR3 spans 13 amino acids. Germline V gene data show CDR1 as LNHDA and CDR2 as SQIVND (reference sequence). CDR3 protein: CASSIVAPNEQFF. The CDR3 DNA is TGTGCCAGTAGTATAGTAGCACCCAATGAGCAGTTCTTC. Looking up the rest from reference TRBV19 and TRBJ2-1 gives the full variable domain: DGGITQSPKYLFRKEGQNVTLSCEQNLNHDAMYWYRQDPGQGLRLIYYSQIVNDFQKGDIAEGYSVSREKKESFPLTVTSAQKNPTAFYLCASSIVAPNEQFFGPGTRLTVL.

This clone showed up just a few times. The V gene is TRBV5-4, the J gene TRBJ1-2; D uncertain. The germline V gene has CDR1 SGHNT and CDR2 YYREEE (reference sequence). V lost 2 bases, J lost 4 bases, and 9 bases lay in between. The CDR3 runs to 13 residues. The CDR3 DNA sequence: TGTGCCAGCAGCTTAGTGGGGAGCTATGGCTACACCTTC. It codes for CASSLVGSYGYTF.

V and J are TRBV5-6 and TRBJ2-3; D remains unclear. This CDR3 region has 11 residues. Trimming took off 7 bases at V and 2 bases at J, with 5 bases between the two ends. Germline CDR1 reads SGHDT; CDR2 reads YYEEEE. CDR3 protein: CASGSTDTQYF. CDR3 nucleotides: TGTGCCAGCGGGTCCACAGATACGCAGTATTTT.

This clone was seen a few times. CDR3 residues: CASSRDRLDEQYF. CDR3 DNA sequence: TGTGCCAGCAGCAGGGACAGGCTCGACGAGCAGTACTTC. The chain is built from TRBV2 and TRBJ2-7; TRBD1 aligns across 8 bases. This CDR3 contains 13 residues. Germline V CDR1 and CDR2: SNHLY, FYNNEI. With V trimmed by 6 bases and J by 5 bases, 6 bases remained unmatched.

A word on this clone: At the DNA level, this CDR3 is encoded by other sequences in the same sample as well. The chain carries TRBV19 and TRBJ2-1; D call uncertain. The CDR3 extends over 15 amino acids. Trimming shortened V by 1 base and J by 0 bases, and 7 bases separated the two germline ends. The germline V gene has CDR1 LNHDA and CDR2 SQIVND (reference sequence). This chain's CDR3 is CASSIGQSSYNEQFF. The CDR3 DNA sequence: TGTGCCAGTAGTATAGGTCAAAGCTCCTACAATGAGCAGTTCTTC.

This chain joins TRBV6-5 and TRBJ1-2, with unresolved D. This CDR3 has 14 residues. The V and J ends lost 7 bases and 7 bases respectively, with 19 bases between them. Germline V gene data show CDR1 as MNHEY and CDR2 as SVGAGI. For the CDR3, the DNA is TGTGCCAGCACCCCCGGGCCCCTCGGTCGTGGCTACACCTTC. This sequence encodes CASTPGPLGRGYTF.

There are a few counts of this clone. The CDR3: CASSGNRGASYEQYF. CDR3 sequence (DNA): TGCGCCAGCAGCGGGAACAGGGGTGCCTCCTACGAGCAGTACTTC. This chain uses TRBV5-1 with TRBJ2-7, with TRBD1 identical over 7 bases. V trimming: 4 bases; J trimming: 0 bases; junction bases outside the gene matches: 7. CDR3 length: 15 amino acids. Germline CDR1 SGHRS, CDR2 YFSETQ. The full variable domain, rest sourced from reference TRBV5-1 and TRBJ2-7, is KAGVTQTPRYLIKTRGQQVTLSCSPISGHRSVSWYQQTPGQGLQFLFEYFSETQRNKGNFPGRFSGRQFSNSRSEMNVSTLELGDSALYLCASSGNRGASYEQYFGPGTRLTVT.

CDR3 nucleotide sequence: TGCGCCAGCAGCCAAGATTCCCCAGGGCCTCCAACCTACGAGCAGTACTTC. Protein: CASSQDSPGPPTYEQYF. The V gene is TRBV4-1, the J gene TRBJ2-7, with D possibly being TRBD1 (5 bases). With 0 bases removed from V and 2 bases from J, the gap between germline ends came to 17 bases. CDR1 is MGHRA, CDR2 YSYEKL, per germline. The CDR3 consists of 17 residues.

Written as DNA, the CDR3 is TGCGCCAGCAGCGGTTATTCAGCGGGAGTTACAGATACGCAGTATTTT. It specifies CASSGYSAGVTDTQYF. The gene calls are TRBV5-1 and TRBJ2-3; TRBD2 agrees at 8 bases. This CDR3 has 16 amino acids. CDR1 and CDR2 (germline): SGHRS, YFSETQ. Unmatched junction bases numbered 10, after V lost 4 bases and J lost 3 bases.